A single T cell receptor (beta chain) is shown here with its context. This sample is part of a study of blood T cell repertoires in COVID-19. About the study: Sources were T cells, B-cell-depleted T cells, or PBMCs; the material itself was cDNA or gDNA.

V shed 8 bases and J 10 bases; nucleotides not matched to a gene: 17. The CDR3 is 15 residues long. The germline CDR1 and CDR2 sequences are MNHEY and SVGAGI. Per the original data handling: By means of reference gene primer amplification, nucleated cell counts were estimated. Profiled with immunoSEQ multiplex PCR; TCRdb holds only in-frame clones, not every one. The V and J calls and clone size are taken from that table; D and trimming were inferred from the DNA. The sample has about 240,000 clones; roughly 87% are singletons. The chain joins TRBV6-5 to TRBJ2-1; TRBD1 matches at 7 bases. The sample was peripheral blood. The source is a man in his fifties or sixties who had recovered from COVID-19. The CDR3 nucleotides are TGTGCCAGCGAAACCCGTCCCGGGACAGATGGGGAGCAGTTCTTC. It yields the protein CASETRPGTDGEQFF.